The following is a T cell receptor (beta chain) sequence with its context. Its antigen is currently unknown. No fewer than 6 million PBMCs went into each sample. The sample originates from a study of blood T cells in healthy people across ages. Primers used in a second PCR of roughly 7 to 12 cycles were a sample-barcoded 5' primer and a J-beta primer mix. TCRdb re-derived calls from the 5' RACE reads in MiXCR, one entry per CDR3 protein. In the table there are under 2,000,000 distinct CDR3 sequences, roughly 49% of which are singletons. Study findings and constraints: PBMCs that were unsorted prevented a conclusive naive versus antigen-experienced comparison.

The CDR3 has 15 amino acids. Germline CDR1 and CDR2: MNHNS and SASEGT. Trimming removed 6 bases at V and 5 bases at J, with 17 bases between. The source material was blood. This TCR derives from a woman aged 40-49 years in good health. This sequence joins TRBV6-1 and TRBJ1-5, with a weak D call TRBD1 (6 bases). The CDR3 DNA follows: TGTGCCAGCAGCTACGGACAGCCATCGGATCAGCCCCAGCATTTT. This encodes CASSYGQPSDQPQHF.